These T cell receptor beta chains were read from a single sample in a study of blood T cells in healthy people across ages. TCRdb used MiXCR to reprocess the 5' RACE reads, holding one entry per CDR3 protein. The profile covers 730,000 or so distinct CDR3 sequences, with roughly two fifths appearing a single time and roughly 30% taken by the ten largest. Sequencing input: blood. Receptor source: a man aged 80 or over in good health. Both conserved end residues are part of each CDR3. A D gene is named only where the DNA matches it firmly. Size tells how often a clone was seen (once, few, many) or the class of an expanded clone, and some rows leave it out.

CDR3: CASSSGGTTKNIQYF
DNA: TGTGCCAGCAGCTCAGGTGGGACTACTAAAAACATTCAGTACTTC
J: TRBJ2-4
size: NA
V: TRBV7-3
D: TRBD2

CDR3: CASSLWAGPNEQFF
DNA: TGTGCCAGCAGCTTATGGGCGGGCCCGAACGAGCAGTTCTTC
J: TRBJ2-1
size: NA
V: TRBV7-2
D: NA

CDR3: CASMFRDRGYNGQYF
DNA: TGTGCCAGTATGTTCCGAGACAGGGGCTACAATGGGCAGTACTTC
J: TRBJ2-5
size: NA
V: TRBV6-1
D: TRBD1

CDR3: CASKGAANGYTF
DNA: TGTGCCAGCAAGGGGGCAGCCAATGGCTACACCTTC
J: TRBJ1-2
size: NA
V: TRBV27
D: TRBD1

CDR3: CASSLIGGESYEQYF
DNA: TGTGCCAGCAGCTTAATAGGGGGCGAGTCCTACGAGCAGTACTTC
J: TRBJ2-7
size: NA
V: TRBV7-8
D: TRBD1

CDR3: CASSQDSGRTEAFF
DNA: TGCGCCAGCAGCCAAGATTCAGGGAGGACTGAAGCTTTCTTT
J: TRBJ1-1
size: NA
V: TRBV4-1
D: NA

CDR3: CASSATRDLNEQFF
DNA: TGTGCCAGCAGCGCCACCCGGGACCTCAATGAGCAGTTCTTC
J: TRBJ2-1
size: few
V: TRBV7-2
D: NA

CDR3: CASSNSATYNEQFF
DNA: TGTGCCAGCAGCAACAGCGCGACCTACAATGAGCAGTTCTTC
J: TRBJ2-1
size: few
V: TRBV21-1
D: NA

CDR3: CASTGTSGYNEQFF
DNA: TGTGCCAGCACCGGGACTAGCGGCTACAATGAGCAGTTCTTC
J: TRBJ2-1
size: few
V: TRBV7-9
D: TRBD2

CDR3: CASSYTGLAIETQYF
DNA: TGTGCCAGCAGTTACACTGGACTCGCCATAGAGACCCAGTACTTC
J: TRBJ2-5
size: few
V: TRBV6-2/TRBV6-3
D: NA

CDR3: CASSLDWRGAYNEQFF
DNA: TGTGCCAGCAGCTTAGATTGGCGGGGGGCCTACAATGAGCAGTTCTTC
J: TRBJ2-1
size: NA
V: TRBV7-2
D: TRBD2

CDR3: CASSSPARQGLGYTF
DNA: TGTGCCAGCAGCTCCCCCGCCCGACAGGGGCTAGGCTACACCTTC
J: TRBJ1-2
size: NA
V: TRBV7-2
D: TRBD1

CDR3: CSGVREKTQYF
DNA: TGCAGCGGTGTCCGGGAAAAGACCCAGTACTTC
J: TRBJ2-5
size: NA
V: TRBV29-1
D: NA

CDR3: CASSLVRGGGLTYEQYF
DNA: TGCGCCAGCAGCTTGGTGCGGGGAGGGGGTCTCACCTACGAGCAGTACTTC
J: TRBJ2-7
size: few
V: TRBV5-1
D: NA

CDR3: CASSLHVSGGEQYF
DNA: TGTGCCAGCAGTTTACACGTGTCGGGAGGCGAGCAGTACTTC
J: TRBJ2-7
size: few
V: TRBV28
D: TRBD2

CDR3: CASSQDLTSGGRDTQYF
DNA: TGTGCCAGCAGCCAAGATCTGACTAGCGGGGGCCGAGATACGCAGTATTTT
J: TRBJ2-3
size: few
V: TRBV3-1
D: TRBD2

CDR3: CASSTRTGLGHEQYF
DNA: TGTGCCAGCAGCACCCGCACAGGGTTGGGACACGAGCAGTACTTC
J: TRBJ2-7
size: NA
V: TRBV7-2
D: NA

CDR3: CAISRPGLDEQFF
DNA: TGTGCCATCAGCAGGCCGGGACTAGATGAGCAGTTCTTC
J: TRBJ2-1
size: many
V: TRBV10-3
D: TRBD2

CDR3: CASSVTGTSGSNEQFF
DNA: TGTGCCAGCAGCGTAACCGGGACTAGCGGGAGCAATGAGCAGTTCTTC
J: TRBJ2-1
size: few
V: TRBV9
D: TRBD2

CDR3: CASSPRGRKPGLAALVDEQFF
DNA: TGTGCCAGCAGCCCCCGGGGGCGAAAACCGGGACTAGCGGCCCTCGTCGATGAGCAGTTCTTC
J: TRBJ2-1
size: NA
V: TRBV7-3
D: TRBD2

CDR3: CASSPPLASSYNEQFF
DNA: TGTGCCAGCTCACCACCACTAGCGTCCTCCTACAATGAGCAGTTCTTC
J: TRBJ2-1
size: NA
V: TRBV18
D: TRBD2

CDR3: CSAGQGPYGYTF
DNA: TGCAGTGCTGGACAGGGGCCCTACGGCTACACCTTC
J: TRBJ1-2
size: NA
V: TRBV20-1
D: TRBD1

CDR3: CASSLGELGNQPQHF
DNA: TGCGCCAGCAGCTTGGGGGAACTAGGGAATCAGCCCCAGCATTTT
J: TRBJ1-5
size: NA
V: TRBV5-1
D: NA

CDR3: CASSRDSRGDTQYF
DNA: TGTGCCAGCAGCCGGGACTCCCGGGGAGATACGCAGTATTTT
J: TRBJ2-3
size: NA
V: TRBV6-1
D: NA

CDR3: CASSRAVGHQETQYF
DNA: TGCGCCAGCAGCAGGGCCGTCGGGCACCAAGAGACCCAGTACTTC
J: TRBJ2-5
size: few
V: TRBV5-1
D: NA

CDR3: CASSVVGLAGGETYNEQFF
DNA: TGTGCCAGCAGCGTAGTCGGACTAGCGGGGGGTGAAACCTACAATGAGCAGTTCTTC
J: TRBJ2-1
size: few
V: TRBV9
D: TRBD2

CDR3: CATIGSGQGVTGELFF
DNA: TGTGCCACCATCGGATCGGGACAGGGAGTGACCGGGGAGCTGTTTTTT
J: TRBJ2-2
size: NA
V: TRBV24-1
D: TRBD1

CDR3: CASSPGPDLIEQFF
DNA: TGCGCCAGCAGCCCAGGACCCGACCTCATTGAGCAGTTCTTC
J: TRBJ2-1
size: NA
V: TRBV4-3
D: NA

CDR3: CASSLGRGGYNEQFF
DNA: TGTGCCAGCAGCTTAGGGCGGGGGGGGTACAATGAGCAGTTCTTC
J: TRBJ2-1
size: many
V: TRBV7-2
D: TRBD2

CDR3: CASSLEGSNYGYTF
DNA: TGCGCCAGCAGCTTGGAGGGTTCTAACTATGGCTACACCTTC
J: TRBJ1-2
size: many
V: TRBV5-1
D: NA

CDR3: CSVKSLAGASYNEQYF
DNA: TGCAGTGTTAAGAGCCTAGCGGGAGCATCCTACAATGAGCAGTACTTC
J: TRBJ2-7
size: NA
V: TRBV20-1
D: TRBD2

CDR3: CASSYLGTASYEQYF
DNA: TGTGCCAGCAGTTACCTAGGGACAGCGTCCTACGAGCAGTACTTC
J: TRBJ2-7
size: few
V: TRBV6-2/TRBV6-3
D: TRBD1

CDR3: CASSFRVIGEYRTYEQCF
DNA: TGTGCCAGCAGCTTTAGGGTGATCGGGGAGTACAGGACCTACGAGCAGTGCTTC
J: TRBJ2-7
size: NA
V: TRBV7-8
D: NA

CDR3: CASSQAAGGMVYIQYF
DNA: TGTGCCAGCAGCCAAGCTGCAGGGGGCATGGTATACATTCAGTACTTC
J: TRBJ2-4
size: NA
V: TRBV3-1
D: TRBD1

CDR3: CASSQGGLTNEKLFF
DNA: TGCGCCAGCAGCCAAGGAGGACTGACTAATGAAAAACTGTTTTTT
J: TRBJ1-4
size: NA
V: TRBV4-1
D: NA

CDR3: CASRWTVTNTEAFF
DNA: TGCGCCAGCAGATGGACAGTAACAAACACTGAAGCTTTCTTT
J: TRBJ1-1
size: NA
V: TRBV5-1
D: NA

CDR3: CASSLDNRGTNEKLFF
DNA: TGTGCCAGCAGCCTAGATAACAGGGGAACTAATGAAAAACTGTTTTTT
J: TRBJ1-4
size: NA
V: TRBV7-8
D: TRBD1

CDR3: CASSLDGLYEQFF
DNA: TGTGCCAGCAGCTTAGATGGACTCTATGAGCAGTTCTTC
J: TRBJ2-1
size: NA
V: TRBV11-3
D: NA

CDR3: CASSLEVTGTPYEQYF
DNA: TGCGCCAGCAGCTTGGAAGTGACAGGGACCCCCTACGAGCAGTACTTC
J: TRBJ2-7
size: NA
V: TRBV5-1
D: TRBD1

CDR3: CASSVALHGPDTGELFF
DNA: TGTGCCAGCAGCGTAGCTCTCCATGGGCCAGACACCGGGGAGCTGTTTTTT
J: TRBJ2-2
size: NA
V: TRBV9
D: NA

CDR3: CASSVTSGSRNEQFF
DNA: TGTGCCAGCAGCGTGACTAGCGGGAGTAGAAATGAGCAGTTCTTC
J: TRBJ2-1
size: NA
V: TRBV9
D: TRBD2

CDR3: CSARDPNRPPHNEQFF
DNA: TGCAGTGCTAGAGACCCCAACCGCCCACCCCACAATGAGCAGTTCTTC
J: TRBJ2-1
size: NA
V: TRBV20-1
D: NA

CDR3: CASSHRSGANVLTF
DNA: TGTGCCAGCTCTCACCGCTCTGGGGCCAACGTCCTGACTTTC
J: TRBJ2-6
size: many
V: TRBV27
D: NA

CDR3: CASSKTGPPSYEQYF
DNA: TGTGCCAGCAGCAAAACAGGGCCCCCCTCCTACGAGCAGTACTTC
J: TRBJ2-7
size: NA
V: TRBV21-1
D: NA

CDR3: CASSPYNSGSTYNEQFF
DNA: TGTGCCAGCTCACCTTACAATAGCGGGAGTACCTACAATGAGCAGTTCTTC
J: TRBJ2-1
size: NA
V: TRBV18
D: TRBD2

CDR3: CASSSNEADTQYF
DNA: TGTGCCAGCAGCTCGAACGAGGCAGATACGCAGTATTTT
J: TRBJ2-3
size: many
V: TRBV12-3/TRBV12-4
D: NA

CDR3: CASNPSSEGTDTQYF
DNA: TGTGCCAGCAACCCCTCCTCCGAGGGGACAGATACGCAGTATTTT
J: TRBJ2-3
size: few
V: TRBV9
D: NA

CDR3: CASSLRGRDETQYF
DNA: TGTGCCAGCAGCTTACGGGGCAGGGATGAGACCCAGTACTTC
J: TRBJ2-5
size: few
V: TRBV7-9
D: NA

CDR3: CASSSTPSSGGAGTDTQYF
DNA: TGTGCCAGCAGCTCCACTCCCTCTAGCGGGGGGGCCGGGACAGATACGCAGTATTTT
J: TRBJ2-3
size: few
V: TRBV7-2
D: TRBD2

CDR3: CASSQVASGHYEQYF
DNA: TGTGCCAGCAGCCAAGTAGCTAGCGGACACTACGAGCAGTACTTC
J: TRBJ2-7
size: NA
V: TRBV3-1
D: TRBD2

CDR3: CSGNSELDTEAFF
DNA: TGCAGCGGAAATTCGGAGTTGGACACTGAAGCTTTCTTT
J: TRBJ1-1
size: NA
V: TRBV29-1
D: NA

CDR3: CSARPGFAYEQYF
DNA: TGCAGTGCTAGGCCGGGTTTCGCCTACGAGCAGTACTTC
J: TRBJ2-7
size: NA
V: TRBV20-1
D: NA

CDR3: CASSQDPGANVLTF
DNA: TGCGCCAGCAGCCAAGACCCTGGGGCCAACGTCCTGACTTTC
J: TRBJ2-6
size: few
V: TRBV4-1
D: NA

CDR3: CASSPSGTERYGYTF
DNA: TGTGCCAGCAGCCCTTCTGGGACAGAGAGGTATGGCTACACCTTC
J: TRBJ1-2
size: many
V: TRBV7-2
D: TRBD1